These 4 T cell receptor beta chains were sequenced from one sample in a study of blood T cell repertoires in COVID-19. Assay used: immunoSEQ multiplex PCR; TCRdb lists only in-frame clones, some missing. The sample records tens of thousands of clones, over 70% being singletons. The sequenced material came from peripheral blood. The receptors were sampled from a man in his fifties with active COVID-19.

This clone showed up just a few times. V usage is TRBV4-1 and J usage is TRBJ1-6, with D perhaps matching TRBD1 (6 bases). Germline V gene sequence: CDR1 MGHRA, CDR2 YSYEKL. Trimming stripped 8 bases from V and 9 bases from J, with 17 bases between. The CDR3 totals 14 residues. The DNA of the CDR3 is TGCGCCAGCGGGGGGGGCGCCCGGGGTTCACCCCTCCACTTT. It yields the protein CASGGGARGSPLHF.

The chain recombines TRBV5-1 with TRBJ1-1; D is ambiguous. Trimming cost V 0 bases and J 3 bases, with 6 bases left between them. Germline CDR1 is SGHRS and CDR2 is YFSETQ. The CDR3 has 13 residues. The DNA of the CDR3 is TGCGCCAGCAGCTTGGCAGAGGACACTGAAGCTTTCTTT. It encodes CASSLAEDTEAFF.

The J gene is TRBJ2-5, the V gene TRBV3-1 (or the pseudogene TRBV3-2); 9 nucleotides align to TRBD1. The CDR3 sequence is 15 residues long. CDR1 and CDR2 from the germline V gene are LGHDT and YNNKEL (reference sequence). The junction had 6 bases not matched to a gene; V was cut back by 4 bases and J by 3 bases. The CDR3 coding sequence is TGTGCCAGCAGCCTAAGGACAGGGGCGGAAGAGACCCAGTACTTC. Protein: CASSLRTGAEETQYF.

J is TRBJ2-3 and V is TRBV27; TRBD2 might be the D (5 bases). The CDR3 length is 14 residues. Germline CDR1 MNHEY, CDR2 SMNVEV (reference sequence). V gave up 5 bases and J gave up 4 bases, with 13 bases separating them. CDR3: CASSPGVMADTQYF. The CDR3 coding sequence is TGTGCCAGCAGTCCCGGGGTAATGGCAGATACGCAGTATTTT.